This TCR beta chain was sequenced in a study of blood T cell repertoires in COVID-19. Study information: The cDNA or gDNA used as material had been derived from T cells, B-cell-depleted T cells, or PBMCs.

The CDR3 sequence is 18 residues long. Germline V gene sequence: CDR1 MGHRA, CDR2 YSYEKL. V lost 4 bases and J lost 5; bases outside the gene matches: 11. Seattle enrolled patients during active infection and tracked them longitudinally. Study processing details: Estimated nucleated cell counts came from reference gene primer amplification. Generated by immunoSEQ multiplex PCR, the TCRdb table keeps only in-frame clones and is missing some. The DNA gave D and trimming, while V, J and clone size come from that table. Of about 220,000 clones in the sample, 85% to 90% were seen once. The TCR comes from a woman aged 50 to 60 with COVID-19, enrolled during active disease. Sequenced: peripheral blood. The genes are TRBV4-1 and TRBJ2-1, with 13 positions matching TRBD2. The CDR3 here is CASSPQLAGGPRDNEQFF. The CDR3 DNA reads TGCGCCAGCAGCCCTCAACTAGCGGGGGGGCCTAGGGACAATGAGCAGTTCTTC.